This is a list of T cell receptor beta chains from one sample in a study of T cell changes during pregnancy in multiple sclerosis. Assay used: immunoSEQ multiplex PCR; TCRdb lists only in-frame clones, some missing. The sample lists about 60,000 clones, roughly nine tenths occurring once. This sample comprised CD4+ T cells from peripheral blood mononuclear cells, obtained in the first trimester of pregnancy. The receptors were gathered from a female donor with multiple sclerosis, enrolled in a pregnancy study. Both conserved end residues are part of each CDR3. Fields, in order: clone size, J gene, D gene, V gene, CDR3 DNA, CDR3 protein. D genes are given only for firm matches. Clone size is shown for a subset of rows, as once, few, many or a class of expanded clone.

>.|TRBJ1-1|TRBD1|TRBV10-3
TGTGCCACCACCCTAGCCGGGACAGCGAACACTGAAGCTTTCTTT
CATTLAGTANTEAFF
>.|TRBJ2-1|TRBD2|TRBV11-3
TGTGCCAGCAGCTTAGGCGGGGGGTTGTATGAGCAGTTCTTC
CASSLGGGLYEQFF
>.|TRBJ1-4|.|TRBV25-1
TGTGCCAGCAGTGAATATATGGCAGGAAGGGGTGAAAAACTGTTTTTT
CASSEYMAGRGEKLFF
>.|TRBJ1-5|TRBD1|TRBV7-2
TGTGCCAGCAGCTCTATTGGGACAGGGGCTCAGCCCCAGCATTTT
CASSSIGTGAQPQHF
>.|TRBJ2-1|TRBD2|TRBV6-5
TGTGCCAGCAGTTACAGGACTAGCGGGGGGGTAAATGAGCAGTTCTTC
CASSYRTSGGVNEQFF
>once|TRBJ1-2|.|TRBV4-2
TGTGCCAGCAGCCAAGGTCCGAGTTCTCCTAACTATGGCTACACCTTC
CASSQGPSSPNYGYTF
>.|TRBJ2-3|.|TRBV30
TGTGCCTGGAATAGCAGGGAAGGAGATACGCAGTATTTT
CAWNSREGDTQYF
>.|TRBJ2-7|.|TRBV7-9
TGTGCCAGCAGCCAATCCGGGGGAACCACCACGTACTTC
CASSQSGGTTTYF
>.|TRBJ2-2|.|TRBV13
TGTGCCAGCAGCTTGTTGAGAAACACCGGGGAGCTGTTTTTT
CASSLLRNTGELFF
>.|TRBJ2-1|.|TRBV15
TGTGCCACCAGCAGAGACCTACTCTATGAGCAGTTCTTC
CATSRDLLYEQFF
>.|TRBJ2-7|TRBD1|TRBV7-9
TGTGCCAGCAGCTCACTTAGCACAGGGGGGTACGAGCAGTACTTC
CASSSLSTGGYEQYF
>once|TRBJ1-2|.|TRBV29-1
TGCAGCGTGGTGACGGGGGGCTACACCTTC
CSVVTGGYTF
>.|TRBJ2-7|TRBD2|TRBV4-2
TGTGCCAGCAGCCAAGATCGATCGGGAGGAGGCGAGCAGTACTTC
CASSQDRSGGGEQYF
>.|TRBJ1-3|.|TRBV18
TGTGCCAGCTCCCTCAGAGAAAGGGAGCTCTCTGGAAACACCATATATTTT
CASSLRERELSGNTIYF
>.|TRBJ2-5|.|TRBV6-6
TGTGCCAGCAGACGACAGACAGGAAAGTACCAAGAGACCCAGTACTTC
CASRRQTGKYQETQYF
>.|TRBJ2-7|TRBD2|TRBV13
TGTGCCAGCAGCAGGCGCTTAGCGGGGGGTATCTACGAGCAGTACTTC
CASSRRLAGGIYEQYF
>once|TRBJ2-2|TRBD1|TRBV7-2
TGTGCCAGCAGCTTACGTGCAGTAAGGGGGACAGGCACCGGGGAGCTGTTTTTT
CASSLRAVRGTGTGELFF
>.|TRBJ1-5|TRBD1|TRBV7-2
TGTGCCAGCAGCTTAGGACAGGGACCCAATCAGCCCCAGCATTTT
CASSLGQGPNQPQHF
>.|TRBJ2-6|.|TRBV5-6
TGTGCCAGCAGCTTGGGGCAGGCCGGGGCCAACGTCCTGACTTTC
CASSLGQAGANVLTF
>.|TRBJ1-1|.|TRBV5-4
TGTGCCAGCAGCTTTGACATTGTGAAAAACACTGAAGCTTTCTTT
CASSFDIVKNTEAFF
>once|TRBJ2-7|.|TRBV5-8
TGTGCCAGCAGCCCCTGGACAGTTTTAGCGTACGAGCAGTACTTC
CASSPWTVLAYEQYF
>.|TRBJ1-2|.|TRBV6-5
TGTGCCAGCGGGAAGGGACTCAGTCAGGTCGTTGGCTACACCTTC
CASGKGLSQVVGYTF
>once|TRBJ2-7|TRBD1|TRBV7-6
TGTGCCAGCAGCTTAGCGAGTATTGGGACAGGGTCCTCCTACGAGCAGTACTTC
CASSLASIGTGSSYEQYF
>.|TRBJ1-1|TRBD1|TRBV2
TGTGCCAGCAGCACGGGACAGGGGATCACTGAAGCTTTCTTT
CASSTGQGITEAFF
>.|TRBJ1-2|TRBD1|TRBV10-3
TGTGCCATCAGTGGGGACAGGGGTCGAGGCTACACCTTC
CAISGDRGRGYTF
>once|TRBJ2-7|.|TRBV29-1
TGCAGCGTCGGGGGTCGATACAGCTACGAGCAGTACTTC
CSVGGRYSYEQYF
>.|TRBJ1-5|TRBD1|TRBV5-8
TGTGCCAGCAGCTACAGGGGTCAGCCCCAGCATTTT
CASSYRGQPQHF
>.|TRBJ1-1|TRBD1|TRBV6-5
TGTGCCAGCAGTCCCGGACAGGGTCCTGAAGCTTTCTTT
CASSPGQGPEAFF